Presented here are 5 T cell receptor beta chains from one specimen sequenced in a study of shared clonotypes between healthy human individuals. TCRdb's copy holds only in-frame clones and misses some; the assay was immunoSEQ multiplex PCR. Among under 850,000 clones listed, about two thirds were seen once. The material sequenced was memory CD4+ T cells sorted from blood. Documented subset: CD45RA-negative fraction. These receptors were taken from a woman aged 25 to 45 in good health.

The rearrangement joins TRBV27 to TRBJ2-7; D remains unclear. This CDR3 comprises 11 residues. The germline V gene has CDR1 MNHEY and CDR2 SMNVEV (reference sequence). Between the trimmed V and J ends, which lost 10 bases and 1 base, there was a span of 8 bases. CDR3 sequence reads: CATTSSYEQYF. The DNA for the CDR3 is TGTGCCACCACGTCTTCCTACGAGCAGTACTTC.

The chain carries TRBV6-6 and TRBJ1-5; 8 nucleotides line up with TRBD1. The CDR3 length is 13 residues. V trimming: 7 bases; J trimming: 7 bases; junction bases outside the gene matches: 6. CDR1 is MNHNY and CDR2 is SVGAGI in the germline V gene (reference sequence). The chain's CDR3 is CASNDRGGQPQHF. CDR3 nucleotides: TGTGCCAGCAACGACAGGGGTGGGCAGCCCCAGCATTTT.

The V gene is TRBV7-2, the J gene TRBJ2-4; D is unresolved. The V end lost 2 bases, the J end lost 5 bases, and 10 bases lay between the germline ends. Germline V lookup: CDR1 SGHTA, CDR2 FQGNSA. The length of the CDR3 is 14 residues. CDR3 residues: CASSLRPVENIQYF. The CDR3 nucleotides are TGTGCCAGCAGCTTAAGGCCAGTCGAAAACATTCAGTACTTC.

This sequence joins TRBV28 and TRBJ2-2; 9 positions match TRBD1. V gave up 7 bases and J gave up 5 bases; unmatched junction bases: 5. The germline V gene encodes CDR1 MDHEN and CDR2 SYDVKM. This CDR3 region has 14 residues. The CDR3 sequence: CASTGTGKTGELFF. CDR3 coding DNA: TGTGCCAGCACCGGGACAGGGAAGACCGGGGAGCTGTTTTTT.

The chain combines TRBV19 with TRBJ2-5; 7 bases match TRBD2. CDR3 length equals 15 residues. Trimming at V came to 3 bases and at J to 1 base, leaving 5 bases not matched to a gene. CDR1 LNHDA and CDR2 SQIVND come from the germline V gene (reference sequence). CDR3 bases: TGTGCCAGTAGTATTTCGGCGGGGGTCCAAGAGACCCAGTACTTC. Residues: CASSISAGVQETQYF.